What follows are 18 T cell receptor beta chains derived from one specimen sequenced in a study of shared clonotypes between healthy human individuals. Some clones are missing from TCRdb's copy, which holds only in-frame ones; the method was immunoSEQ multiplex PCR. The sample shows about 2.2 million clones, roughly 91% of them seen only once. Positive CCR7 selection of CD45RO-negative cells yielded the naive CD8 cells, and terminally differentiated effector memory CD45RA+ cells were excluded. Sequencing was performed on naive CD8+ T cells from PBMCs. The receptors were sampled from a man between 18 and 29 years old in good health. Some clones in this sample may be carry-over from other donors' samples.

The CDR3 reads CASSGRAGLSYEQYF. DNA for the CDR3: TGTGCCAGCAGCGGGAGGGCCGGACTCTCCTACGAGCAGTACTTC. This rearrangement joins TRBV7-9 to TRBJ2-7, with 7 bases that match TRBD2. Per germline, CDR1 SEHNR and CDR2 FQNEAQ (reference sequence). J lost 0 bases, V lost 5 bases, and 7 bases had no gene match. The CDR3 consists of 15 residues.

The chain couples TRBV6-1 to TRBJ1-2; tentative D call: TRBD1 (5 bases). Trimming removed 3 bases from V and 6 bases from J, with 14 bases in between. The V gene's germline CDR1 is MNHNS and CDR2 SASEGT. The CDR3 length is 14 residues. CDR3 sequence: CASSDLGGMDGYTF. The DNA for the CDR3 is TGTGCCAGCAGTGATCTCGGGGGTATGGATGGCTACACCTTC.

This chain uses TRBV7-9 with TRBJ1-1, with D maybe TRBD1 (6 bases). From germline, CDR1 is SEHNR and CDR2 FQNEAQ (reference sequence). This CDR3 contains 13 residues. The V and J ends lost 5 bases and 3 bases respectively, with 10 bases between them. CDR3 coding DNA: TGTGCCAGCAGCCGTGGACAGTACACTGAAGCTTTCTTT. Its protein is CASSRGQYTEAFF.

CDR3 DNA: TGTGCCAGCAGGGTGCTAGCGGGAGGCTACAATGAGCAGTTCTTC. As protein: CASRVLAGGYNEQFF. This chain uses TRBV7-9 with TRBJ2-1; TRBD2 aligns across 11 bases. The V and J ends lost 6 bases and 3 bases, in that order; junction bases with no gene match: 4. Germline CDR1 and CDR2: SEHNR and FQNEAQ (reference sequence). The CDR3 is made up of 15 amino acids. Full variable domain (remainder filled in from reference TRBV7-9 and TRBJ2-1): DTGVSQNPRHKITKRGQNVTFRCDPISEHNRLYWYRQTLGQGPEFLTYFQNEAQLEKSRLLSDRFSAERPKGSFSTLEIQRTEQGDSAMYLCASRVLAGGYNEQFFGPGTRLTVL.

The genes are TRBV6-5 and TRBJ1-2, with 10 bases identical to TRBD1. This CDR3 region has 13 residues. Trimming cost V 9 bases and J 2 bases; bases outside gene matches: 3. CDR1 is MNHEY and CDR2 is SVGAGI in the germline V gene. The CDR3 DNA is TGTGCCAGTGGACAGGGGGGCAACTATGGCTACACCTTC. Encoded protein: CASGQGGNYGYTF.

The CDR3 here is CAISESVGTGSTDTQYF. Written as DNA, the CDR3 is TGTGCCATCAGTGAGTCTGTGGGGACAGGGTCGACAGATACGCAGTATTTT. The chain combines TRBV10-3 with TRBJ2-3; 9 bases map to TRBD1. CDR3 size: 17 residues. CDR1 and CDR2 from the germline V gene are ENHRY and SYGVKD. Trimming removed 0 bases from V and 3 bases from J; junction bases left unmatched: 7.

The chain joins TRBV2 to TRBJ2-7; D possibly uses TRBD1 or TRBD2 (5 bases each). Per germline, CDR1 SNHLY and CDR2 FYNNEI. Trimming took 7 bases from V and 5 from J, leaving 18 bases between them. The CDR3 runs 14 residues. CDR3 amino acids: CASINRDGLNEQYF. The CDR3 DNA is TGTGCCAGCATCAACCGGGACGGATTGAACGAGCAGTACTTC.

The rearrangement links TRBV25-1 to TRBJ2-2; 10 bases line up with TRBD2. The CDR3 sequence is 13 residues long. Trimming cost V 7 bases and J 7 bases; bases outside gene matches: 3. Germline-derived CDR1 and CDR2 are MGHDK and SYGVNS. For the CDR3, the DNA is TGTGCCAGCACACTAGCGGGAATCGGGGAGCTGTTTTTT. The encoded protein is CASTLAGIGELFF.

As regards this clone: A junction boundary mismatches the germline segment, possibly from a read error. The rearrangement joins TRBV20-1 to TRBJ2-5; D ambiguous. The J call may be mistaken, given a closer DNA end match to TRBJ2-7. Germline CDR1 reads DFQATT; CDR2 reads SNEGSKA (reference sequence). This CDR3 has 11 residues. CDR3 DNA sequence: TGCAGTGCGAGAGACGGCTACGAGCAGTACTTC. Residues: CSARDGYEQYF.

The chain combines TRBV9 with TRBJ1-3; 7 nucleotides agree with TRBD1. Germline CDR1 and CDR2: SGDLS and YYNGEE. CDR3 size: 15 residues. J lost 0 bases, V lost 3 bases, and 3 bases had no gene match. The CDR3 is CASSARTGSGNTIYF. The CDR3 nucleotides are TGTGCCAGCAGCGCGAGGACAGGCTCTGGAAACACCATATATTTT.

In nucleotides, the CDR3 is TGTGCCAGCAGCTCCTCCATATCCTTCGGCCTAATCACAGATACGCAGTATTTT. Its protein is CASSSSISFGLITDTQYF. V is TRBV11-2 and J is TRBJ2-3; D unresolved. The CDR3 is 18 residues long. Germline CDR1 is SGHAT and CDR2 is FQNNGV. With 4 bases removed from V and 2 bases from J, the gap between germline ends came to 22 bases.

The chain is built from TRBV7-9 and TRBJ2-4; no clear D. The CDR3 has 14 amino acids. Germline CDR1 reads SEHNR; CDR2 reads FQNEAQ (reference sequence). V was cut by 1 base and J by 2 bases, with 6 bases left in between. CDR3 in amino acids: CASSLVGSKNIQYF. In nucleotides, the CDR3 is TGTGCCAGCAGCTTAGTAGGGTCCAAAAACATTCAGTACTTC.

The chain joins TRBV7-4 to TRBJ2-7, with TRBD1 matching 7 bases. The ends lost 3 bases at V and 2 bases at J; junction bases unmatched: 22. Looked up from germline, CDR1 is SGHVT and CDR2 is SQSDAQ. This CDR3 contains 20 residues. CDR3 in DNA: TGTGCCAGCAGCTTTGACACAGGGGTCACGGGAAGCGGACATACCTACGAGCAGTACTTC. It translates to CASSFDTGVTGSGHTYEQYF.

The rearrangement joins TRBV11-2 to TRBJ1-4; no clear D. CDR3 size: 16 residues. V was trimmed by 5 bases and J by 6 bases, leaving 19 bases between them. CDR1 is SGHAT and CDR2 is FQNNGV in the germline V gene. CDR3 sequence: CASSTTGWGGYEKLFF. In nucleotides, the CDR3 is TGTGCCAGCAGCACTACTGGGTGGGGAGGGTATGAAAAACTGTTTTTT.

V usage is TRBV19 and J usage is TRBJ2-7; tentative D call: TRBD2 (5 bases). Germline V gene sequence: CDR1 LNHDA, CDR2 SQIVND (reference sequence). Trimming took off 3 bases at V and 5 bases at J, with 14 bases between the two ends. The CDR3 totals 14 residues. CDR3 DNA: TGTGCCAGTAGTATGAGGGTTCAGGTCCACGAGCAGTACTTC. Its translation is CASSMRVQVHEQYF.

The V gene is TRBV6-5, the J gene TRBJ2-1; D uncertain. CDR3 length: 12 amino acids. V dropped 5 bases and J dropped 5 bases, with 7 bases sitting between them. Germline lookup yields CDR1 MNHEY and CDR2 SVGAGI. For the CDR3, the DNA is TGTGCCAGCAGTGGAAGAAACAATGAGCAGTTCTTC. Translated: CASSGRNNEQFF.

This clone was found a few times. J is TRBJ1-1 and V is TRBV27; D uncertain. The CDR3 is 11 residues long. Germline V gene sequence: CDR1 MNHEY, CDR2 SMNVEV (reference sequence). With 5 bases removed from V and 8 bases from J, the gap between germline ends came to 9 bases. CDR3 protein: CASSAGFEAFF. In DNA form, the CDR3 reads TGTGCCAGCAGTGCAGGATTCGAAGCTTTCTTT.

CDR3 amino acids: CASSFTPGGRNEQFF. CDR3 nucleotide sequence: TGTGCCAGCAGCTTCACGCCGGGAGGAAGGAATGAGCAGTTCTTC. This chain connects TRBV7-3 to TRBJ2-1, with TRBD2 matching 7 bases. Germline CDR1 reads SGHTA; CDR2 reads FQGTGA. CDR3 length: 15 amino acids. Germline trimming cut 3 bases from V and 7 bases from J; bases unmatched to any gene: 9.